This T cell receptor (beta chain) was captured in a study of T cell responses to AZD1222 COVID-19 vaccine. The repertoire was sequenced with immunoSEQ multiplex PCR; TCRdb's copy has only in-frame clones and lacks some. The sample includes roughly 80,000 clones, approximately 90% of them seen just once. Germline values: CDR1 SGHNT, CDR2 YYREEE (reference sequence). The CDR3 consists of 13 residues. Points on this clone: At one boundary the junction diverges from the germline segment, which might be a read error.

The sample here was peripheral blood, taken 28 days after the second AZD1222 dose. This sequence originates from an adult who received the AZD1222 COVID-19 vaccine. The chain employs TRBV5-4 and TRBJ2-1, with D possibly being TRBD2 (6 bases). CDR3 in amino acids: CASSSEAGRAGVF. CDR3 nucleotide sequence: TGTGCCAGCAGCTCTGAGGCGGGACGGGCCGGGGTCTTC.